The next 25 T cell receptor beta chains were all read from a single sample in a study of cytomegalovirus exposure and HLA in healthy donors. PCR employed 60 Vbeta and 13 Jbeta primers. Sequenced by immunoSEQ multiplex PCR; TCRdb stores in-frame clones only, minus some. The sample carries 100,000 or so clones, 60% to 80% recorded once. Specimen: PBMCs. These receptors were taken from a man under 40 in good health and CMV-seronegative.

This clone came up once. CDR3 region: CASSQEGGTYEQYF. CDR3 sequence (DNA): TGCGCCAGCAGCCAAGAGGGGGGTACCTACGAGCAGTACTTC. This chain links TRBV4-3 with TRBJ2-7; possible D gene TRBD2, 6 bases. V lost 0 bases to trimming and J lost 2 bases, with 8 bases between them. This CDR3 spans 14 amino acids. Germline CDR1 is LGHNA and CDR2 is YSLEER.

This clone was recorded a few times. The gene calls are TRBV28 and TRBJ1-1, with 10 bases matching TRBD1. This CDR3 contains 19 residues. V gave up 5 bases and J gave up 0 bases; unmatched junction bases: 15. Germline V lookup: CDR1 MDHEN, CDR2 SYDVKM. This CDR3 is CASSPIEETGGRLNTEAFF. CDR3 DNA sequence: TGTGCCAGCAGTCCCATTGAGGAGACAGGGGGCAGATTGAACACTGAAGCTTTCTTT.

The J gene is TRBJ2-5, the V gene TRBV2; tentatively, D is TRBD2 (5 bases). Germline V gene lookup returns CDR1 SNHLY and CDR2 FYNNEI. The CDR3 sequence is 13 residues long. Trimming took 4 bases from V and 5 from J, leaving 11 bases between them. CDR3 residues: CASSANGVETQYF. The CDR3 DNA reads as TGTGCCAGCAGTGCGAACGGGGTGGAGACCCAGTACTTC.

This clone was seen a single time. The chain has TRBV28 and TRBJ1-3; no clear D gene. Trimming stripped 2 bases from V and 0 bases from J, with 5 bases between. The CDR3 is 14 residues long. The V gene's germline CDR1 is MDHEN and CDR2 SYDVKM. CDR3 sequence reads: CASSLGSSGNTIYF. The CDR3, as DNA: TGTGCCAGCAGTTTAGGCAGCTCTGGAAACACCATATATTTT.

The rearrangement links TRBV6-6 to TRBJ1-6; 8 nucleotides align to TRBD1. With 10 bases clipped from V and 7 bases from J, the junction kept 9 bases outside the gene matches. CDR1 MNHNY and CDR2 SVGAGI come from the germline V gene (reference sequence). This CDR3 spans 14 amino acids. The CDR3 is CATNPDRGNSPLHF. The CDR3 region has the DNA TGTGCCACCAACCCCGACAGGGGAAATTCACCCCTCCACTTT.

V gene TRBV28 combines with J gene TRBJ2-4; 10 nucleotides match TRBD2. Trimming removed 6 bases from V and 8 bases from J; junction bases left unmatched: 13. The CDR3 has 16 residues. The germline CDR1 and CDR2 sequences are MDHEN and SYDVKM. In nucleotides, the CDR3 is TGTGCCAGCAGCGACGGACTAGCGGCCCCGGAGGACATTCAGTACTTC. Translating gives CASSDGLAAPEDIQYF.

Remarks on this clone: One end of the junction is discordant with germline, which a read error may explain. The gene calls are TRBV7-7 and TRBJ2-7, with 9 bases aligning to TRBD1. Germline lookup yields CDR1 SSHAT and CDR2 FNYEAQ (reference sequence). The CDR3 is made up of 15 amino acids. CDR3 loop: CASSLGTGISYEQYF. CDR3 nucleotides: TGTGCTAGCAGCTTGGGGACAGGGATCTCCTACGAGCAGTACTTC. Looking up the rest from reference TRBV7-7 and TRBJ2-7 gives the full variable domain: GAGVSQSPRYKVTKRGQDVTLRCDPISSHATLYWYQQALGQGPEFLTYFNYEAQPDKSGLPSDRFSAERPEGSISTLTIQRTEQRDSAMYRCASSLGTGISYEQYFGPGTRLTVT.

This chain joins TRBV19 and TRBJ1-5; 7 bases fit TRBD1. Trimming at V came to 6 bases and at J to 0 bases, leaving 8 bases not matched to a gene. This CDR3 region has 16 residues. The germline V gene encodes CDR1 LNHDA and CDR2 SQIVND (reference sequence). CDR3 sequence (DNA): TGTGCCAGTAGAACGCTGGGACAGTTTAGCAATCAGCCCCAGCATTTT. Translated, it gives CASRTLGQFSNQPQHF.

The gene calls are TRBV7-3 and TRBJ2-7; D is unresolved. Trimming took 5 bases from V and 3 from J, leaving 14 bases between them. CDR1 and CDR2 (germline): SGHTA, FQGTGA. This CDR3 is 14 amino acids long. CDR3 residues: CASSPTPQSYEQYF. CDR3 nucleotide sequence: TGTGCCAGCAGCCCTACACCACAGAGCTACGAGCAGTACTTC.

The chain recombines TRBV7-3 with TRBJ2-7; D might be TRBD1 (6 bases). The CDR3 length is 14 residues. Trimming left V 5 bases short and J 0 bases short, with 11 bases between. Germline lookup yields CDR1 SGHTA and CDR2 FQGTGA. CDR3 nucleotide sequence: TGTGCCAGCAGCCCCGGACAGCACTCCTACGAGCAGTACTTC. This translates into CASSPGQHSYEQYF.

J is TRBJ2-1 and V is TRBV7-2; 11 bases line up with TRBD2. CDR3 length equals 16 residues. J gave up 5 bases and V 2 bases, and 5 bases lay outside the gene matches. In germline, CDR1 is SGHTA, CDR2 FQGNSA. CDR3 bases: TGTGCCAGCAGCTTAAGTATGGGACTAGCGGACAATGAGCAGTTCTTC. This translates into CASSLSMGLADNEQFF.

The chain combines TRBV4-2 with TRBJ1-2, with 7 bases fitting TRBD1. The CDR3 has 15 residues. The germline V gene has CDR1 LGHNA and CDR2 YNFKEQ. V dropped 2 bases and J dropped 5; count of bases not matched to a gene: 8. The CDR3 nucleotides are TGTGCCAGCAGCCAACAGCCAGGGGGACCTTATGGCTACACCTTC. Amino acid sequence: CASSQQPGGPYGYTF.

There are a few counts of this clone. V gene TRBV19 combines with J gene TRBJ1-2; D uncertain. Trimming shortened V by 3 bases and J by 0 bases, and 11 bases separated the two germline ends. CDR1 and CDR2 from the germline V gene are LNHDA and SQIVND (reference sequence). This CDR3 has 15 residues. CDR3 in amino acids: CASSIGGGTNYGYTF. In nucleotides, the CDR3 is TGTGCCAGTAGTATTGGTGGCGGAACTAACTATGGCTACACCTTC.

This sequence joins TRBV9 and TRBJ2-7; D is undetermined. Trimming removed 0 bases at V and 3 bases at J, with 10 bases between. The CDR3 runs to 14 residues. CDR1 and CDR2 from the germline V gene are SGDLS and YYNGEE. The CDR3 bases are TGTGCCAGCAGCGTAGGTTCAGGATTCTACGAGCAGTACTTC. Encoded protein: CASSVGSGFYEQYF.

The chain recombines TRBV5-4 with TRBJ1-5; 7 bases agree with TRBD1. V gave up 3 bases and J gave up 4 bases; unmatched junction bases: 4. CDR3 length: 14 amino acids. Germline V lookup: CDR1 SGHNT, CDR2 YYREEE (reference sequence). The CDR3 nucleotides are TGTGCCAGCAGCTACGGGACAGATAATCAGCCCCAGCATTTT. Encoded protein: CASSYGTDNQPQHF.

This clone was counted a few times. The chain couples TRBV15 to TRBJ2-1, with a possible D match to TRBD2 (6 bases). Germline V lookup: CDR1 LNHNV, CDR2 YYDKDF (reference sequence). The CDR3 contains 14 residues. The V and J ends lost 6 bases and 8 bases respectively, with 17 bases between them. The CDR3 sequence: CATSFQGEAYEQFF. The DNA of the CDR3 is TGTGCCACCAGTTTCCAAGGGGAGGCGTATGAGCAGTTCTTC.

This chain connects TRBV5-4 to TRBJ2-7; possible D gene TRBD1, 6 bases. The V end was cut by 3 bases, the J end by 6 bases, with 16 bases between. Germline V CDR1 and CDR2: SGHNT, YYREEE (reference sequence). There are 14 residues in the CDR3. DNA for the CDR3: TGTGCCAGCAGCTCGGCAGGGGCCCGGGGCGAGCAGTACTTC. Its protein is CASSSAGARGEQYF.

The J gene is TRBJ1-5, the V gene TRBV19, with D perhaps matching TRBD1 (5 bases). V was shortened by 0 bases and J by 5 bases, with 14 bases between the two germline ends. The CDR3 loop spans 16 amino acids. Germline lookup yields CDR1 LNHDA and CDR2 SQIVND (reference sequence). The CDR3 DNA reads TGTGCCAGTAGTATAGATTCAGGGTCGAGTTATCAGCCCCAGCATTTT. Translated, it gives CASSIDSGSSYQPQHF.

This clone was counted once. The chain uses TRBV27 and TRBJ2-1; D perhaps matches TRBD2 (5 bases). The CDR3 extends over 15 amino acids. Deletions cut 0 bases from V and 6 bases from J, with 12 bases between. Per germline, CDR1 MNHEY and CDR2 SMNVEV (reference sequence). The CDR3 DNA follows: TGTGCCAGCAGTTTATCGAACACTAGAGTCAATGAGCAGTTCTTC. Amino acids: CASSLSNTRVNEQFF.

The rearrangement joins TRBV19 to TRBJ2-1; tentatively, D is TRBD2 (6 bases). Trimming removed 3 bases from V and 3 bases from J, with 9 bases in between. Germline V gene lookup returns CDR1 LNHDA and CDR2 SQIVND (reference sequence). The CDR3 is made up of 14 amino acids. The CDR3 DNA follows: TGTGCCAGTAGTATCGGAGGGAGCTACAATGAGCAGTTCTTC. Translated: CASSIGGSYNEQFF. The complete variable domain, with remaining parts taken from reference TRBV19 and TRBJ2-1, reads DGGITQSPKYLFRKEGQNVTLSCEQNLNHDAMYWYRQDPGQGLRLIYYSQIVNDFQKGDIAEGYSVSREKKESFPLTVTSAQKNPTAFYLCASSIGGSYNEQFFGPGTRLTVL.

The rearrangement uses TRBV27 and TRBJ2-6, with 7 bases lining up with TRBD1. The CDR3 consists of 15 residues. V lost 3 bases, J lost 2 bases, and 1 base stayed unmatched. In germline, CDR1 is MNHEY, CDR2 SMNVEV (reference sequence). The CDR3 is CASSFDRAGANVLTF. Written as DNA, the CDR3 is TGTGCCAGCAGTTTCGACAGGGCTGGGGCCAACGTCCTGACTTTC.

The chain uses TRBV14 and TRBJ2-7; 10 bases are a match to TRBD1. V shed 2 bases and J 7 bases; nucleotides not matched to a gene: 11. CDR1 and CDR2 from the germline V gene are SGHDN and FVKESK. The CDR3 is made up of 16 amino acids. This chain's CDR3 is CASSQTWDRGPPEQYF. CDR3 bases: TGTGCCAGCAGCCAAACGTGGGACAGGGGCCCCCCGGAGCAGTACTTC.

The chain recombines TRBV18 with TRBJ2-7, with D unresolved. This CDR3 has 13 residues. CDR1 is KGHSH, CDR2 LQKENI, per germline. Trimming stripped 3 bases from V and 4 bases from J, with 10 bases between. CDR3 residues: CASSPTEAYEQYF. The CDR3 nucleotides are TGTGCCAGCTCACCGACGGAAGCGTACGAGCAGTACTTC. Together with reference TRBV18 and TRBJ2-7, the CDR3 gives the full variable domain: NAGVMQNPRHLVRRRGQEARLRCSPMKGHSHVYWYRQLPEEGLKFMVYLQKENIIDESGMPKERFSAEFPKEGPSILRIQQVVRGDSAAYFCASSPTEAYEQYFGPGTRLTVT.

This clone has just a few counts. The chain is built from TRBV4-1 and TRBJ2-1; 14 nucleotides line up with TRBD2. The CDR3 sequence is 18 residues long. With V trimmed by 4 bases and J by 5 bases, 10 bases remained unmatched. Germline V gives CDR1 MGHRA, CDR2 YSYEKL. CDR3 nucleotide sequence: TGCGCCAGCAGCCGAGCCGGGACTAGCGGGAGTAGGGACAATGAGCAGTTCTTC. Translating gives CASSRAGTSGSRDNEQFF.

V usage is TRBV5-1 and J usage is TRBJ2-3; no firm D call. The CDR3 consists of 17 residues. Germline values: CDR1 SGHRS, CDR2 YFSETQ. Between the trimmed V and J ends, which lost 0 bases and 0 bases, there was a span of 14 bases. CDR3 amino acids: CASSLGVAGFSTDTQYF. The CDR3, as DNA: TGCGCCAGCAGCTTGGGGGTAGCTGGGTTTAGCACAGATACGCAGTATTTT.